The clone carrying this TCR beta chain was detected only a few times. The sample is drawn from a study of patients and donors after allogeneic stem cell transplantation. TCRdb itself ran the RT-PCR reads through MiXCR, one entry per CDR3 protein. This sample has about 90,000 distinct CDR3 sequences; around 48% occur once, and the top ten carry about 64%. Trimming left V 0 bases short and J 7 bases short, with 7 bases between. CDR3 length equals 13 residues. Germline values: CDR1 LNHNV, CDR2 YYDKDF (reference sequence). The rearrangement joins TRBV15 to TRBJ1-5; no reliable D call. The material sequenced was blood, either unsorted or a sorted T cell fraction (not recorded which). The receptor comes from a human donor who was either an allogeneic HSCT recipient or a stem cell or donor lymphocyte infusion donor (not recorded which). It is not recorded whose cells these are; they may come from a transplant donor. The CDR3 spells CATSRDHQQPQHF. The DNA for the CDR3 is TGTGCCACCAGCAGAGACCACCAGCAGCCCCAGCATTTT. The whole variable domain, remainder taken from reference TRBV15 and TRBJ1-5, is DAMVIQNPRYQVTQFGKPVTLSCSQTLNHNVMYWYQQKSSQAPKLLFHYYDKDFNNEADTPDNFQSRRPNTSFCFLDIRSPGLGDTAMYLCATSRDHQQPQHFGDGTRLSIL.